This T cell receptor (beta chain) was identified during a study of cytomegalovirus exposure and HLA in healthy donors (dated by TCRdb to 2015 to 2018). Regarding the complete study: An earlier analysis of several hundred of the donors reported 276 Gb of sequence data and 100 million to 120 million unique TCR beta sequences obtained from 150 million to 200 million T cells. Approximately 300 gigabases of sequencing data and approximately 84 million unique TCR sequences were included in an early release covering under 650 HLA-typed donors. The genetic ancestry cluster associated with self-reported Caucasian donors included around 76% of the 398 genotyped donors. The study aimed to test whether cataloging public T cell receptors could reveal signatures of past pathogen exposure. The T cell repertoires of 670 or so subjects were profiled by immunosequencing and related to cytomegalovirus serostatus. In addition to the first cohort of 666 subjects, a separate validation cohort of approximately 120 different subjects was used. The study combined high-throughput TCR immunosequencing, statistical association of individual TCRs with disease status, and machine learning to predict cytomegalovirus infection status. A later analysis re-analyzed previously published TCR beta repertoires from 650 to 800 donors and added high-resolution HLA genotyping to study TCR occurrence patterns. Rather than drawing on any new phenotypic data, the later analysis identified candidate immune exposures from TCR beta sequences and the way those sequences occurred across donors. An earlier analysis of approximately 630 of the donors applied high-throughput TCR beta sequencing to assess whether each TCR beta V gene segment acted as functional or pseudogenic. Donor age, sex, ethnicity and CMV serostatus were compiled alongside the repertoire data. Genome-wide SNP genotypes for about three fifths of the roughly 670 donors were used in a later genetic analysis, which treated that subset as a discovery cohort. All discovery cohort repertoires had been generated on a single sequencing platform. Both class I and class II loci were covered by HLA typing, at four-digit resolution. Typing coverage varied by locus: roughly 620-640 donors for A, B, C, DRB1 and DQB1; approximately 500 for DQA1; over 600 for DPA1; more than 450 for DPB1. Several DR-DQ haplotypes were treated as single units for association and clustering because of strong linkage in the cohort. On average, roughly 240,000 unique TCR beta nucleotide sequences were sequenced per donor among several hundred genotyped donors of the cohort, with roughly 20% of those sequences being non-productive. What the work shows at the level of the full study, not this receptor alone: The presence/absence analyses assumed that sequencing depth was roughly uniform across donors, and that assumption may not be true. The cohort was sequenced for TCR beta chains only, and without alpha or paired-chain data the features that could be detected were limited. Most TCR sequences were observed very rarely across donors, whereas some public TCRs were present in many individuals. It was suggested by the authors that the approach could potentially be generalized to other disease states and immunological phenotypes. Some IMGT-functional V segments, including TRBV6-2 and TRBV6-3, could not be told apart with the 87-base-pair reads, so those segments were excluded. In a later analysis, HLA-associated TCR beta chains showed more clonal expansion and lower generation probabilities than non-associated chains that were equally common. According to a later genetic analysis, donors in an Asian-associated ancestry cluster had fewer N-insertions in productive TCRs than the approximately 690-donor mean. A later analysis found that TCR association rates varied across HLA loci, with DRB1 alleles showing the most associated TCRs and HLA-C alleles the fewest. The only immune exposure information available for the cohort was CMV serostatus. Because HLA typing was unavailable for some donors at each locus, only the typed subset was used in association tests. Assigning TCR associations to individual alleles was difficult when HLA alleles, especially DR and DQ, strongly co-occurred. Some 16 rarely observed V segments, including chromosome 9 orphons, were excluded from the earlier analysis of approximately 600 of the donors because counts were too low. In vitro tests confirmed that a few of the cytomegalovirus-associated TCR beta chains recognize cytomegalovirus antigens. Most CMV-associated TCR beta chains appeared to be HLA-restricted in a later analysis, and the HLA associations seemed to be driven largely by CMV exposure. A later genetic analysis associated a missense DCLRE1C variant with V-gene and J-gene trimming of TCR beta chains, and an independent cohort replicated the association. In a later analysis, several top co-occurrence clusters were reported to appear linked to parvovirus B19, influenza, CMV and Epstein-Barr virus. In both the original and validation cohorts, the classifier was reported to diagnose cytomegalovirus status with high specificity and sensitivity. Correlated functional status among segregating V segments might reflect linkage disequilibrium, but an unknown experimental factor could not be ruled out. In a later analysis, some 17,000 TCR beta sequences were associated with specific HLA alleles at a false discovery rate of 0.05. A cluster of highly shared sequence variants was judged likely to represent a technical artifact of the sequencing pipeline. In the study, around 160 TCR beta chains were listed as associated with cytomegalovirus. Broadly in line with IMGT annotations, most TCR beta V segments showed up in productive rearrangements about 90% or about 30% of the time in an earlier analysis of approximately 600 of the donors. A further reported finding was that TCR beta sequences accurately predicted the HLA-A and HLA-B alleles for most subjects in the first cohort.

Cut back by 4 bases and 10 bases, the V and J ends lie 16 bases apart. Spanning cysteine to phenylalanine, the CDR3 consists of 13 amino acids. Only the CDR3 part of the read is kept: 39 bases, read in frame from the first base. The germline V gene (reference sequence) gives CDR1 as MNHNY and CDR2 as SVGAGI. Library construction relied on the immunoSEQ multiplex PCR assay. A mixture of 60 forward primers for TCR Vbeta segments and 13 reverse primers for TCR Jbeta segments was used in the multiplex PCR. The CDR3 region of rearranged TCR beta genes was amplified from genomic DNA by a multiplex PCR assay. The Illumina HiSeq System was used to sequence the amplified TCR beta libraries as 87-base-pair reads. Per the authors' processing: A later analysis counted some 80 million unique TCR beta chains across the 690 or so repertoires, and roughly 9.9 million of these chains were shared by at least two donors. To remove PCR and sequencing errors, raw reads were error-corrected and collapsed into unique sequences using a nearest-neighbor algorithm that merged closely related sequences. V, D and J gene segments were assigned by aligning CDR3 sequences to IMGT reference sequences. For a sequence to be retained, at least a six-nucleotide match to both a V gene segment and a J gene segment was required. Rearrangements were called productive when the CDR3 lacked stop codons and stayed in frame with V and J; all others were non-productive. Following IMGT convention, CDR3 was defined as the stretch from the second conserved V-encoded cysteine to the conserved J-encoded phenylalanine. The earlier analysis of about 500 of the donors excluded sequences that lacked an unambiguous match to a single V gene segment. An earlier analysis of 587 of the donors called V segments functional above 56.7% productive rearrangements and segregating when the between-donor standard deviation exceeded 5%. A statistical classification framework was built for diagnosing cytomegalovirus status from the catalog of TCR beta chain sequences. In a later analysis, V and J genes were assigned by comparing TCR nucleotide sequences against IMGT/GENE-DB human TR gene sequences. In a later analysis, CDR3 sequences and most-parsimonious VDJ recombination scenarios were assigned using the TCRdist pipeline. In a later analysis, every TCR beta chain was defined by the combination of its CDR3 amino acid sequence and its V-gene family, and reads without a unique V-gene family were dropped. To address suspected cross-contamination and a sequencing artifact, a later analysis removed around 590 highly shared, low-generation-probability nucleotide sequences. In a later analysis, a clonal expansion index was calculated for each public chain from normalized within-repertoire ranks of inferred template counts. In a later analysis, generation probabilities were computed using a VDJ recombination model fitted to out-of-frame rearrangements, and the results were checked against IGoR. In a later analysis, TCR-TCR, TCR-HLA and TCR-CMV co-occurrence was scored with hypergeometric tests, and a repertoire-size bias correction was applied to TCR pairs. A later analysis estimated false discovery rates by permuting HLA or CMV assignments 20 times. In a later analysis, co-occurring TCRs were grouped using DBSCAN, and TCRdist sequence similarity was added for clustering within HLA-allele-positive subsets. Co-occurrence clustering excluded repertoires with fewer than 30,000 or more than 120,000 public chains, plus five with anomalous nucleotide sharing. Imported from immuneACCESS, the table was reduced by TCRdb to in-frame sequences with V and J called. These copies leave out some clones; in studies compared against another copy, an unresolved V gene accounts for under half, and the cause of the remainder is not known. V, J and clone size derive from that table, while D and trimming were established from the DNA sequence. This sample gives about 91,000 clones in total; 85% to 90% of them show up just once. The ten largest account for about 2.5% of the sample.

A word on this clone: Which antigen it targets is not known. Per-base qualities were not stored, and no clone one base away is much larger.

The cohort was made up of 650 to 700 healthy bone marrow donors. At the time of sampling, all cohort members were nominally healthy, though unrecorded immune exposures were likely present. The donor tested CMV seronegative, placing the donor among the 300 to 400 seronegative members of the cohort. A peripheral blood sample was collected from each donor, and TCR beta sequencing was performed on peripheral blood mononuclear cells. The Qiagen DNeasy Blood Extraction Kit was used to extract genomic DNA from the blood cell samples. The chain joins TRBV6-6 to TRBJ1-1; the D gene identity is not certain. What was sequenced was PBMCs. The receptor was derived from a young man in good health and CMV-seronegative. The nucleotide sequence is TGTGCCAGCAGTTCCATCGGGCGGGATCGAGCTTTCTTT. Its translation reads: CASSSIGRDRAFF.